This T cell receptor beta chain stems from a study of T cells in Graves' hyperthyroidism and ophthalmopathy. Study-level results: In blood, most of the thyroid clonotypes expanded above 0.001 were also present.

The source material, RNA transcripts, was used to amplify TCR beta CDR3 regions. In the first-round RT-PCR of the TCR CDR3, the HTBI primer set was used. MiXCR, run by TCRdb on the multiplex PCR reads, gives a single entry per CDR3 protein. The sample has roughly 500,000 distinct CDR3 sequences, 40% to 55% seen once. Uncontrolled infection, other autoimmune disease, pregnancy or lactation excluded patients. CDR1 SGHTA and CDR2 FQGTGA come from the germline V gene. The CDR3 spans 15 residues. Trimming pared 5 bases from V and 2 bases from J, leaving 16 bases between. With respect to this clonotype: Its antigen is not identified.

The chain couples TRBV7-3 to TRBJ2-7, with a possible D match to TRBD2 (5 bases). This receptor was identified in an adult woman with Graves' disease, either hyperthyroidism or ophthalmopathy (not recorded which). Sequencing was carried out using peripheral blood or thyroid tissue (not recorded which). In nucleotides, the CDR3 is TGTGCCAGCAGCCTCCTTCCGGGGTCGGCCTACGAGCAGTACTTC. This sequence encodes CASSLLPGSAYEQYF.